This T cell receptor (beta chain) was captured by sequencing in a study of T cells in Graves' hyperthyroidism and ophthalmopathy. Study conclusions and caveats: Most thyroid clonotypes that were expanded above 0.001 also turned up in blood. Ophthalmopathy was predicted by the model a median of approximately 6.6 months ahead of onset.

The blood specimen was taken at initial hyperthyroidism diagnosis, before any ophthalmopathy symptoms. 10 ml of fresh peripheral blood supplied the PBMCs. RNA transcripts gave rise to amplified TCR beta CDR3 regions. HTBI primers were employed in a first-round RT-PCR of the TCR CDR3. TCRdb redid the calling of the multiplex PCR reads with MiXCR, one entry per CDR3 protein. The top ten clones hold 30% to 35% of a sample with about 350,000 distinct CDR3 sequences, roughly 17% of them seen once. Germline CDR1 SNHLY, CDR2 FYNNEI. V was cut by 7 bases and J by 0 bases, with 10 bases left in between. The CDR3 contains 15 residues. About this clonotype: The antigen is unknown.

The sequence came from a woman under 40 with Graves' hyperthyroidism that later progressed to Graves' ophthalmopathy. V usage is TRBV2 and J usage is TRBJ2-6; D unresolved. What was sequenced was blood. CDR3 nucleotides: TGTGCCAGCACCCCGGGTAGCTCTGGGGCCAACGTCCTGACTTTC. This encodes CASTPGSSGANVLTF.